The sample holds a few counts of the clone carrying this TCR beta chain. Its matching antigen is unknown. These data come from a study of graft-versus-host responses after intestinal transplantation. Study at large: Each transplant was multivisceral, liver-intestinal, or isolated intestinal. Anti-thymocyte globulin induction preceded two to three years of tacrolimus and steroid maintenance in all recipients.

The CDR3 totals 14 residues. Germline CDR1 reads MDHEN; CDR2 reads SYDVKM. Between the trimmed V and J ends, which lost 4 bases and 4 bases, there was a span of 12 bases. Study findings and constraints: Allograft graft-versus-host to host-versus-graft clonal ratios ran high in patients with graft-donor T cell macrochimerism.

Clones were sequenced by immunoSEQ multiplex PCR, and TCRdb holds only the in-frame ones, with some missing. Of nearly 90,000 clones listed, around 86% are singletons. This sequence was found in a human donor who received an intestinal transplant. The input for sequencing was unstimulated CD8+ T cells sorted from spleen or lymph node cells, taken before intestinal transplant. The chain carries TRBV28 and TRBJ2-3; tentative D call: TRBD2 (5 bases). The CDR3 loop reads CASSSPADPDTQYF. CDR3 bases: TGTGCCAGCAGTTCACCAGCGGACCCAGATACGCAGTATTTT.